This T cell receptor beta chain was sequenced during a study of technical replicates of blood from a few donors. TCRdb's copy holds only in-frame clones and misses some; the assay was immunoSEQ multiplex PCR. The top ten clones hold over 0.15% of a sample with approximately 74,000 clones, about 98% of them seen once. Looked up from germline, CDR1 is MGHDK and CDR2 is SYGVNS. Trimming removed 1 base from V and 6 bases from J; junction bases left unmatched: 3. CDR3 length equals 15 residues. This TCR was sampled from a human donor in good health. V gene TRBV25-1 combines with J gene TRBJ2-5, with TRBD1 matching over 12 bases. Sequencing was carried out using T cells isolated from PBMCs. CDR3 coding DNA: TGTGCCAGCAGTGAATTGGGACAGGGGGCGAAGACCCAGTACTTC. Its protein product is CASSELGQGAKTQYF.